This T cell receptor beta chain was captured by sequencing in a study of blood T cells in healthy people across ages. Overall study context: About one barcoded beta molecule was captured per two T cells (by template switching). General study points: Per million T cells, TCR beta diversity dropped about linearly as age rose.

Of note for this clonotype: Its antigen remains unknown.

Primers used in a second PCR of roughly 7 to 11 cycles were a sample-barcoded 5' primer and a J-beta primer mix. The authors tagged each cDNA molecule using a template-switch adaptor with 12 random nucleotides. TCRdb redid the calling of the 5' RACE reads with MiXCR, one entry per CDR3 protein. Altogether approximately 2,000,000 distinct CDR3 sequences are present, roughly 43% being singletons, with the ten largest covering 23%. The V gene's germline CDR1 is SGHAT and CDR2 FQNNGV. The CDR3 runs 18 residues. The ends were cut back, 4 bases at V and 4 bases at J, with 25 bases in the middle. The chain couples TRBV11-2 to TRBJ1-2; D gene ambiguous. The sequence was obtained from a human donor in good health. Material for sequencing was blood. The CDR3 here is CASSSRWLGFHYLYGYTF. The CDR3 DNA reads as TGTGCCAGCAGCTCCCGTTGGCTTGGGTTCCACTACCTCTATGGCTACACCTTC. The full variable domain, rest sourced from reference TRBV11-2 and TRBJ1-2, is EAGVAQSPRYKIIEKRQSVAFWCNPISGHATLYWYQQILGQGPKLLIQFQNNGVVDDSQLPKDRFSAERLKGVDSTLKIQPAKLEDSAVYLCASSSRWLGFHYLYGYTFGSGTRLTVV.